This T cell receptor beta chain appears in the sequencing data of a study of blood T cells in healthy people across ages. A second PCR, run for about 7 to 11 cycles, used a sample-barcoded 5' primer plus a J-beta primer mix. Template switching added a 12-random-nucleotide identifier to every cDNA molecule. One entry per CDR3 protein results from TCRdb running MiXCR on the 5' RACE reads. The repertoire has about 640,000 distinct CDR3 sequences, under 30% of them found once; the top ten carry around 16%. Trimming removed 3 bases from V and 0 bases from J, with 9 bases in between. This CDR3 spans 14 amino acids. The germline gives CDR1 SNHLY, CDR2 FYNNEI. Overall study findings and caveats: There was a strong correlation between TCR beta diversity and naive T cell percentage. For the donors, CMV status was unknown and possibly confounded expanded clonotype changes.

This clonotype has at least ten counts. What it binds is unknown. This clonotype originated in an elderly woman in good health. V usage is TRBV2 and J usage is TRBJ2-7, with D possibly TRBD2 on 6 matching bases. The material sequenced was blood. CDR3 nucleotides: TGTGCCAGCAGTGATCGGGGGATCTCCTACGAGCAGTACTTC. Its protein is CASSDRGISYEQYF.